The 13 T cell receptor beta chains below were found in one sample sequenced in a study of cytomegalovirus exposure and HLA in healthy donors. The PCR employed 60 Vbeta primers together with 13 Jbeta primers. The protocol was immunoSEQ multiplex PCR, while the TCRdb copy is restricted to in-frame clones and leaves out a portion. Seen here are about 140,000 clones, 80% observed once, and the top ten hold 2% to 2.5%. Material: PBMCs. The receptors here all came from a man aged 50 to 59 in good health and CMV-seronegative.

This clone was seen a single time. This chain joins TRBV7-9 and TRBJ2-3, with 16 bases that match TRBD2. V was clipped by 7 bases and J by 5 bases; unmatched bases: 12. CDR1 is SEHNR and CDR2 is FQNEAQ in the germline V gene (reference sequence). This CDR3 is built from 18 residues. The CDR3 DNA is TGTGCCAGCACCCGAACCGGGACTAGCGGGAGGGAAGGAGATACGCAGTATTTT. Residues: CASTRTGTSGREGDTQYF.

The V gene is TRBV4-2, the J gene TRBJ1-2, with D perhaps TRBD1 (6 bases). Looked up from germline, CDR1 is LGHNA and CDR2 is YNFKEQ. Trimming removed 3 bases from V and 6 bases from J, with 17 bases in between. The CDR3 is 15 amino acids. The CDR3 DNA follows: TGTGCCAGCAGCCAGGGCGAAAGGACAGTGAATGGCTACACCTTC. Its protein is CASSQGERTVNGYTF.

The gene calls are TRBV11-2 and TRBJ2-5; maybe TRBD2 (7 bases). The CDR3 spans 15 residues. Germline V CDR1 and CDR2: SGHAT, FQNNGV. V lost 7 bases to trimming and J lost 5 bases, with 20 bases between them. CDR3 amino acids: CASMRGGLQVETQYF. The CDR3 DNA sequence: TGTGCCAGCATGAGGGGGGGCCTCCAGGTGGAGACCCAGTACTTC.

This chain uses TRBV27 with TRBJ1-2, with 8 bases fitting TRBD1. Per the germline V gene, CDR1 is MNHEY and CDR2 is SMNVEV (reference sequence). The V segment lost 6 bases and the J segment 2 bases; nucleotides outside the gene matches: 8. CDR3 length: 15 amino acids. CDR3 in DNA: TGTGCCAGCAGACCCGACAGGGGTTCGAACTATGGCTACACCTTC. Translation gives CASRPDRGSNYGYTF.

The CDR3 protein is CASRDSVNEKLFF. The CDR3 DNA is TGCGCCAGCAGGGACAGTGTTAATGAAAAACTGTTTTTT. The J gene is TRBJ1-4, the V gene TRBV5-1; TRBD1 is a possible D gene (6 bases). There are 13 residues in the CDR3. The V end was cut by 5 bases, the J end by 4 bases, with 9 bases between. Germline V gene data show CDR1 as SGHRS and CDR2 as YFSETQ. Supplemented by reference TRBV5-1 and TRBJ1-4, the full variable domain reads KAGVTQTPRYLIKTRGQQVTLSCSPISGHRSVSWYQQTPGQGLQFLFEYFSETQRNKGNFPGRFSGRQFSNSRSEMNVSTLELGDSALYLCASRDSVNEKLFFGSGTQLSVL.

The rearrangement joins TRBV19 to TRBJ2-6; D may be TRBD1 (6 bases). The V and J ends lost 3 bases and 4 bases respectively, with 13 bases between them. CDR3 size: 16 residues. The germline V gene has CDR1 LNHDA and CDR2 SQIVND (reference sequence). The CDR3 DNA reads TGTGCCAGTAGTATTAACAGGGATACCGGGGCCAACGTCCTGACTTTC. Translation: CASSINRDTGANVLTF.

Regarding this clone: This CDR3 is also generated by other DNA sequences in the sample. This chain links TRBV30 with TRBJ1-1; D gene unclear. Germline CDR1 reads GTSNPN; CDR2 reads SVGIG (reference sequence). This CDR3 spans 13 amino acids. V shed 0 bases and J shed 0 bases, with 5 bases lying between them. CDR3 DNA: TGTGCCTGGAGTGTTTCCATGAACACTGAAGCTTTCTTT. Protein product: CAWSVSMNTEAFF.

The V call is TRBV5-6, the J call TRBJ2-1; D not resolved. This CDR3 region has 14 residues. Trimming took 0 bases from V and 3 from J, leaving 7 bases between them. Germline-derived CDR1 and CDR2 are SGHDT and YYEEEE. The CDR3 bases are TGTGCCAGCAGCTTGGTCCAGAACTACAATGAGCAGTTCTTC. This gives the protein CASSLVQNYNEQFF.

V gene TRBV19 combines with J gene TRBJ2-1; TRBD2 matches 12 bases. The CDR3 covers 17 residues. The V gene end was trimmed by 5 bases and the J gene end by 9 bases; junction bases not matched to a gene: 14. CDR1 and CDR2 from the germline V gene are LNHDA and SQIVND (reference sequence). The CDR3: CASSLAGSSGGAGEQFF. CDR3 in DNA: TGTGCCAGTAGTCTAGCCGGTTCTAGCGGGGGGGCAGGTGAGCAGTTCTTC.

V and J are TRBV7-9 and TRBJ2-3; the D gene is possibly TRBD2 (5 bases). V was trimmed by 1 base and J by 14 bases, leaving 10 bases between them. The CDR3 has 11 amino acids. The germline V gene encodes CDR1 SEHNR and CDR2 FQNEAQ (reference sequence). The CDR3 here is CASSLGVRGYF. Here the CDR3 DNA reads TGTGCCAGCAGCTTAGGGGTTCGGGGGTATTTT.

This chain connects TRBV18 to TRBJ2-3; 8 bases line up with TRBD2. This CDR3 is built from 16 residues. CDR1 and CDR2 (germline): KGHSH, LQKENI. Trimming removed 6 bases from V and 4 bases from J; junction bases left unmatched: 12. CDR3 residues: CASSPPQRGRADTQYF. In DNA form, the CDR3 reads TGTGCCAGCTCGCCCCCCCAGCGGGGGCGGGCAGATACGCAGTATTTT.

This clone was seen only once. The chain has TRBV19 and TRBJ2-1, with 12 bases that match TRBD2. The V gene's germline CDR1 is LNHDA and CDR2 SQIVND (reference sequence). This CDR3 spans 15 amino acids. After removal of 4 bases from V and 9 bases from J, the junction contained 7 bases not matched to a gene. CDR3 sequence (DNA): TGTGCCAGTAGTACCGCTAGCGGGGGGGCCGGTGAGCAGTTCTTC. Translating gives CASSTASGGAGEQFF.

The chain joins TRBV20-1 to TRBJ2-7; the match to TRBD1 covers 9 bases. The CDR3 consists of 11 residues. Germline-derived CDR1 and CDR2 are DFQATT and SNEGSKA (reference sequence). Trimming cost V 6 bases and J 6 bases; bases outside gene matches: 3. CDR3 DNA sequence: TGCAGTGCCGCGGACAGGGGCGAGCAGTACTTC. Protein product: CSAADRGEQYF.